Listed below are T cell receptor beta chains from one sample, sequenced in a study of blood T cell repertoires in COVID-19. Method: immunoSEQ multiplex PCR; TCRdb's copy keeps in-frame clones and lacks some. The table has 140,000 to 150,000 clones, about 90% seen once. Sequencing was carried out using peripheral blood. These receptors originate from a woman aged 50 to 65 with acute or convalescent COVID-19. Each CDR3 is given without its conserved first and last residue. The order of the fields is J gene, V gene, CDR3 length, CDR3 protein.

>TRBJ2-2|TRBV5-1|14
ASSLDGTSGAGELF
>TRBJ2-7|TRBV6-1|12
ASSRRDRGYEQY
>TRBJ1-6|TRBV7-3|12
ASSLDSTNSPLH
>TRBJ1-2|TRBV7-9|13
ASSRQGAGAYGYT
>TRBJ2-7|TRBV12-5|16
ASGLLRSGTGVSYEQY
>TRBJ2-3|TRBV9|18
ASSVVVGGLAGVLTDTQY
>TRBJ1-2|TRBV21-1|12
ASSNPRAPGGYT
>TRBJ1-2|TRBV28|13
ASSLIPQGVDGYT
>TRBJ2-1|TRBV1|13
TSSLRGAGKNEQF
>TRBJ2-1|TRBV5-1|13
ASNPSAGVIDEQF
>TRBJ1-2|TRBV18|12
ASSPERAKWGYT
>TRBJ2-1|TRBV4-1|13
ASSQWQGLNNEQF
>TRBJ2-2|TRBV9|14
ASSVVSGESTGELF
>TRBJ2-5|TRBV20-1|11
SASIRVVETQY
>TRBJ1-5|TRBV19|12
ASSIRTDNQPQH
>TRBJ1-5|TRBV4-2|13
ASSQDGPGNQPQH
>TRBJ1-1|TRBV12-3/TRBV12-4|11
ASTILGGFGAF
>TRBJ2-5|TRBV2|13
ASSAGGVGGETQY
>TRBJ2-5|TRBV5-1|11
ASSFLGAETQY
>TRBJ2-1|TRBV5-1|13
ASSSGIDPTNEQF
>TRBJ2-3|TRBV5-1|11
ASSFQGTDTQY
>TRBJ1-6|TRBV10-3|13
AISAGQGRYSPLH
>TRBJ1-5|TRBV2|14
ASSVGVLGSNQPQH
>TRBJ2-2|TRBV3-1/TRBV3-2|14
ASSQVKTGKGGELF
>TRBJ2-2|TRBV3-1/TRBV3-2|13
ASRGSGSLKGELF
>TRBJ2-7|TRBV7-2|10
ASSFTGQGQY
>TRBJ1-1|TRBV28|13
ASSPAGTGGAEAF
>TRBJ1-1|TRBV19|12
ASSISGGNTEAF
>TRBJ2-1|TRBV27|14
ASSLYDPGADNEQF
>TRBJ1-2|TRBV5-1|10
ASSREGSGYT
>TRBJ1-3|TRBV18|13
ASSSTTTSGNTIY
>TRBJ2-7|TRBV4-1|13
ASSPEAGVTYEQY
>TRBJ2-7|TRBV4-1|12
ASSQDPTSLEQY
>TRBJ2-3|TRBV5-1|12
ASSREQGTDTQY